Below are 24 T cell receptor beta chains sequenced from a single sample in a study of T-cell reconstitution after alpha-beta-depleted transplantation in children. TCRbeta library construction was performed incorporating unique molecular identifiers. TCRdb fed the PCR reads into MiXCR, producing one record per CDR3 protein. The sample lists approximately 640,000 distinct CDR3 sequences; over 15% were seen once. Source: PBMCs from the stem cell graft donor, taken from the stem cell graft. The receptors were sampled from a human donor who donated a stem cell graft to a child with acute myeloid leukemia.

This clonotype occurred many times. The genes are TRBV28 and TRBJ2-3; D call uncertain. The CDR3 consists of 13 residues. Germline V gene lookup returns CDR1 MDHEN and CDR2 SYDVKM. The ends were cut back, 5 bases at V and 9 bases at J, with 15 bases in the middle. CDR3 bases: TGTGCCAGCAGTCTGTCCACGGACCAGACGCAGTATTTT. This translates into CASSLSTDQTQYF.

Comment on this clonotype: A much larger clonotype is one base distant, so this may be a read error. The V and J genes are TRBV20-1 and TRBJ2-1, with 7 nucleotides matching TRBD1. The CDR3 loop spans 14 amino acids. Germline V gives CDR1 DFQATT, CDR2 SNEGSKA (reference sequence). Losses at the gene ends were 6 bases for V and 7 bases for J; bases not matched to a gene: 12. CDR3 DNA: TGCAGTGCCGTCCGACAGGGACCTGGTAATGAGCAGTTCTTC. Its protein product is CSAVRQGPGNEQFF.

A remark on this clonotype: A much larger clone differs by one base, so this may be a read error. The chain links TRBV20-1 to TRBJ1-2, with D unclear. The CDR3 extends over 11 amino acids. The ends were cut back, 6 bases at V and 11 bases at J, with 16 bases in the middle. Germline-derived CDR1 and CDR2 are DFQATT and SNEGSKA (reference sequence). CDR3 sequence (DNA): TGCAGTGCCCCTTGGAGCCAAGCGTACACCTTC. This translates into CSAPWSQAYTF.

This clonotype was counted only a few times. The chain employs TRBV11-2 and TRBJ2-7; 12 nucleotides agree with TRBD2. The germline V gene has CDR1 SGHAT and CDR2 FQNNGV. This CDR3 has 16 residues. V was pared by 3 bases and J by 1 base, with 4 bases of the junction left unmatched. DNA of the CDR3: TGTGCCAGCAGCTTGACTAGCGGGGGAGTTTCCTACGAGCAGTACGTC. Amino acid sequence: CASSLTSGGVSYEQYV.

This clonotype was counted ten times or more. The V call is TRBV20-1, the J call TRBJ2-7; D is perhaps TRBD1 or TRBD2 (5 bases each). With 7 bases removed from V and 3 bases from J, the gap between germline ends came to 10 bases. Germline CDR1 reads DFQATT; CDR2 reads SNEGSKA (reference sequence). This CDR3 has 11 residues. CDR3 DNA sequence: TGCAGTGGAGGGACCGACTACGAGCAGTACTTC. This codes for CSGGTDYEQYF.

This clonotype was seen more than once but under ten times. This chain joins TRBV6-5 and TRBJ1-1, with a possible D match to TRBD1 (5 bases). This CDR3 region has 14 residues. Trimming cost V 4 bases and J 4 bases, with 13 bases left between them. Germline CDR1 is MNHEY and CDR2 is SVGAGI. In nucleotides, the CDR3 is TGTGCCAGCAGTTGGGAGGGGAAGAGCACTGAAGCTTTCTTT. Its translation is CASSWEGKSTEAFF.

This sequence joins TRBV13 and TRBJ2-7; D possibly corresponds to TRBD2 (5 bases). Germline V CDR1 and CDR2: PRHDT, FYEKMQ (reference sequence). This CDR3 contains 12 residues. Trimming removed 5 bases at V and 4 bases at J, with 9 bases between. The CDR3 coding sequence is TGTGCCAGCAGCAAGAGGGAGTACGAGCAGTACTTC. This encodes CASSKREYEQYF.

The V and J genes are TRBV6-2 or TRBV6-3 and TRBJ1-5; 9 bases match TRBD1. The CDR3 is made up of 15 amino acids. V shed 5 bases, J shed 3 bases, and the junction held 5 bases outside the gene matches. Germline V gene data show CDR1 as MNHEY and CDR2 as SVGEGT. In nucleotides, the CDR3 is TGTGCCAGCAGTAGACAGGGGGTGAACAATCAGCCCCAGCATTTT. Translating it yields CASSRQGVNNQPQHF.

In nucleotides, the CDR3 is TGTGCCAGCAGCTTAGAGGGCGGAATGAACACCGGGGAGCTGTTTTTT. It specifies CASSLEGGMNTGELFF. V is TRBV7-7 and J is TRBJ2-2; the D is unclear. The V end was cut by 1 base, the J end by 1 base, with 10 bases between. The germline V gene encodes CDR1 SSHAT and CDR2 FNYEAQ (reference sequence). The CDR3 extends over 16 amino acids.

The rearrangement uses TRBV13 and TRBJ2-5; D is possibly TRBD1 or TRBD2 (5 bases each). Trimming took off 5 bases at V and 2 bases at J, with 12 bases between the two ends. Germline V CDR1 and CDR2: PRHDT, FYEKMQ (reference sequence). The length of the CDR3 is 14 residues. Here the CDR3 DNA reads TGTGCCAGCAGCCCTGGGACCGATCAAGAGACCCAGTACTTC. It yields the protein CASSPGTDQETQYF.

This clonotype was seen a few times. CDR3 bases: TGTGCCAGCAGCCATTCCGGGACAACTAATAGCGAGCAGTACTTC. Translating gives CASSHSGTTNSEQYF. The chain couples TRBV11-2 to TRBJ2-7; maybe TRBD1 (6 bases). V was clipped by 5 bases and J by 6 bases, with 20 bases between them. Germline values: CDR1 SGHAT, CDR2 FQNNGV. The CDR3 is made up of 15 amino acids.

This clonotype was seen a handful of times. V is TRBV7-2 and J is TRBJ2-2; TRBD2 might be the D (6 bases). Trimming left V 11 bases short and J 6 bases short, with 7 bases between. Per germline, CDR1 SGHTA and CDR2 FQGNSA. This CDR3 has 10 residues. CDR3 protein: CAGDSGELFF. In DNA form, the CDR3 reads TGTGCCGGGGACTCCGGGGAGCTGTTTTTT.

This clonotype has ten or more counts. CDR3 coding DNA: TGCAGTGCTAGTGGGGACAGCAATCAGCCCCAGCATTTT. It specifies CSASGDSNQPQHF. The J gene is TRBJ1-5, the V gene TRBV20-1, with a weak D call TRBD1 (5 bases). V was cut by 3 bases and J by 1 base, with 7 bases left in between. The CDR3 is 13 amino acids. Germline V lookup: CDR1 DFQATT, CDR2 SNEGSKA (reference sequence).

Ten or more counts support this clonotype. The CDR3 region is CASSQEGGLNYNEQFF. CDR3 sequence (DNA): TGTGCCAGCAGCCAAGAAGGGGGGCTGAACTACAATGAGCAGTTCTTC. The chain uses TRBV4-2 and TRBJ2-1; D might be TRBD1 or TRBD2, each matching 6 bases. CDR1 is LGHNA and CDR2 is YNFKEQ in the germline V gene. V was shortened by 0 bases and J by 3 bases, with 12 bases between the two germline ends. This CDR3 is 16 amino acids long.

J is TRBJ2-7 and V is TRBV5-1, with D possibly being TRBD1 or TRBD2 (5 bases each). Trimming stripped 2 bases from V and 7 bases from J, with 13 bases between. The CDR3 covers 13 residues. Germline CDR1 SGHRS, CDR2 YFSETQ. For the CDR3, the DNA is TGCGCCAGCAGCTTTCAAGGGACGGGGGAGCAGTACGTC. Protein: CASSFQGTGEQYV.

This clonotype was found once. The J gene is TRBJ1-3, the V gene TRBV7-2, with a weak D call TRBD1 (5 bases). The CDR3 extends over 16 amino acids. Trimming cost V 2 bases and J 0 bases, with 11 bases left between them. Germline CDR1 is SGHTA and CDR2 is FQGNSA. The CDR3 bases are TGTGCCAGCAGCTTACGGGACGTCGGCTCTGGAAACACCATATATTTT. The encoded protein is CASSLRDVGSGNTIYF.

This clonotype appeared a few times. The chain combines TRBV7-2 with TRBJ2-5; D gene ambiguous. Trimming took 3 bases from V and 5 from J, leaving 7 bases between them. CDR3 length: 12 residues. CDR1 and CDR2 (germline): SGHTA, FQGNSA. The CDR3 sequence is CASSFEAETQYF. CDR3 nucleotide sequence: TGTGCCAGCAGCTTTGAGGCGGAGACCCAGTACTTC.

This clonotype was detected many times. The chain has TRBV29-1 and TRBJ1-3, with D unresolved. CDR1 is SQVTM and CDR2 is ANQGSEA in the germline V gene. V gave up 5 bases and J gave up 4 bases, with 15 bases separating them. The CDR3 runs to 14 residues. The CDR3: CSVTPGLSGNTIYF. CDR3 DNA: TGCAGCGTTACTCCGGGCCTTTCGGGAAACACCATATATTTT.

This clonotype was found a few times. V is TRBV20-1 and J is TRBJ2-7; TRBD2 might be the D (6 bases). The CDR3 contains 14 residues. Between the trimmed V and J ends, which lost 6 bases and 4 bases, there was a span of 19 bases. Germline CDR1 is DFQATT and CDR2 is SNEGSKA (reference sequence). In DNA, the CDR3 is TGCAGTGCCCGGGGGTGGTCGAAAGATTACGAGCAGTACTTC. Its translation is CSARGWSKDYEQYF.

This clonotype has at least ten counts. The chain uses TRBV29-1 and TRBJ1-1; D not resolved. The V gene's germline CDR1 is SQVTM and CDR2 ANQGSEA. The ends were cut back, 4 bases at V and 7 bases at J, with 13 bases in the middle. This CDR3 contains 12 residues. CDR3 DNA sequence: TGCAGCGTTGGACGACAAGAGGGTGAAGCTTTCTTT. This codes for CSVGRQEGEAFF. Full variable domain (missing parts from reference TRBV29-1 and TRBJ1-1): SAVISQKPSRDICQRGTSLTIQCQVDSQVTMMFWYRQQPGQSLTLIATANQGSEATYESGFVIDKFPISRPNLTFSTLTVSNMSPEDSSIYLCSVGRQEGEAFFGQGTRLTVV.

This clonotype was seen a few times. V usage is TRBV20-1 and J usage is TRBJ2-5; 9 bases are shared with TRBD1. CDR1 and CDR2 (germline): DFQATT, SNEGSKA (reference sequence). This CDR3 spans 14 amino acids. With V trimmed by 1 base and J by 4 bases, 4 bases remained unmatched. DNA for the CDR3: TGCAGTGCTAGAGGAACAGGGGGCGCAGAGACCCAGTACTTC. As protein: CSARGTGGAETQYF.

The chain employs TRBV7-9 and TRBJ2-3; 11 positions match TRBD1. The CDR3 runs 16 residues. The V segment lost 5 bases and the J segment 7 bases; nucleotides outside the gene matches: 11. The germline CDR1 and CDR2 sequences are SEHNR and FQNEAQ (reference sequence). The CDR3 reads CASSDTPGQGVNTQYF. CDR3 sequence (DNA): TGTGCCAGCAGCGACACGCCGGGACAGGGGGTGAATACGCAGTATTTT. The complete variable domain, with remaining parts taken from reference TRBV7-9 and TRBJ2-3, reads DTGVSQNPRHKITKRGQNVTFRCDPISEHNRLYWYRQTLGQGPEFLTYFQNEAQLEKSRLLSDRFSAERPKGSFSTLEIQRTEQGDSAMYLCASSDTPGQGVNTQYFGPGTRLTVL.

V usage is TRBV4-3 and J usage is TRBJ1-1; perhaps TRBD1 as D (6 bases). V shed 0 bases and J shed 7 bases, with 9 bases lying between them. Germline loops: CDR1 LGHNA, CDR2 YSLEER. The CDR3 runs to 13 residues. CDR3 nucleotide sequence: TGCGCCAGCAGCCAAGATATGGACAGTGAAGCTTTCTTT. It is translated as CASSQDMDSEAFF.

In this sample, this clonotype turned up a few times. As DNA, the CDR3 is TGCAGTGCCGAGTGGGGCCTCAAGGGGAGGCCAAATCAGCCCCAGCATTTT. It encodes CSAEWGLKGRPNQPQHF. The chain has TRBV20-1 and TRBJ1-5; TRBD1 might be the D (5 bases). The CDR3 is 17 residues long. CDR1 is DFQATT, CDR2 SNEGSKA, per germline (reference sequence). The germline V and J ends were trimmed by 6 bases and 4 bases, with 25 bases remaining between them.